The clone carrying this TCR beta chain was seen at least ten times. The CDR3 runs 15 residues. The ends were cut back, 5 bases at V and 0 bases at J, with 11 bases in the middle. Germline V gene sequence: CDR1 SEHNR, CDR2 FQNEAQ (reference sequence). The data belong to a study of HIV-infected patients and healthy controls. A single record per CDR3 protein comes from TCRdb applying MiXCR to the 5' RACE reads. The sample lists under 70,000 distinct CDR3 sequences; roughly 19% were seen once. The sequencing input was CD4+ T cells from blood. The chain has TRBV7-9 and TRBJ1-3; D is ambiguous. The clonotype comes from a human donor in good health. This CDR3 reads CASSPGYFSGNTIYF. CDR3 nucleotides: TGTGCCAGCAGCCCGGGCTACTTCTCTGGAAACACCATATATTTT.